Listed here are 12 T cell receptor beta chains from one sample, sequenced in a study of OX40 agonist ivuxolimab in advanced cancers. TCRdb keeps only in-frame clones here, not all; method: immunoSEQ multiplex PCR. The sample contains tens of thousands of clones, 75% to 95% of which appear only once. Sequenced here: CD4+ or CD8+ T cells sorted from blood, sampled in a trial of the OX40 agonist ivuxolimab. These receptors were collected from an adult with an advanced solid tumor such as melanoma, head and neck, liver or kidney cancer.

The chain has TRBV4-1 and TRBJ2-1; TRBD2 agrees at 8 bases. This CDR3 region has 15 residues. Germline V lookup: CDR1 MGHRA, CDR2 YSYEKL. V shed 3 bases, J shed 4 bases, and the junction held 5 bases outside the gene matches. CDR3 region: CASSQPGTRYNEQFF. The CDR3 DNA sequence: TGCGCCAGCAGCCAGCCCGGGACTAGGTACAATGAGCAGTTCTTC.

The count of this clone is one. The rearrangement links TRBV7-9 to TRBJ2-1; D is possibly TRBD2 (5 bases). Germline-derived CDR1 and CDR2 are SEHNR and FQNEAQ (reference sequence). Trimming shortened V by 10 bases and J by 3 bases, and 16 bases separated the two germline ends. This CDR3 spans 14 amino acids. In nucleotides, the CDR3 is TGTGCCACCAAGAGGTATCGGGACTACAATGAGCAGTTCTTC. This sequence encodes CATKRYRDYNEQFF.

CDR3 sequence: CASSEHTEAFF. The CDR3 nucleotides read TGTGCCAGCAGTGAGCACACTGAAGCTTTCTTT. The rearrangement joins TRBV25-1 to TRBJ1-1; no clear D. The CDR3 runs to 11 residues. In germline, CDR1 is MGHDK, CDR2 SYGVNS. V was clipped by 3 bases and J by 3 bases, with 2 bases between them. Looking up the rest from reference TRBV25-1 and TRBJ1-1 gives the full variable domain: EADIYQTPRYLVIGTGKKITLECSQTMGHDKMYWYQQDPGMELHLIHYSYGVNSTEKGDLSSESTVSRIRTEHFPLTLESARPSHTSQYLCASSEHTEAFFGQGTRLTVV.

Here the CDR3 DNA reads TGTGCCAGCAGTGCCCCCGGACAGGGAAACACCGGGGAGCTGTTTTTT. It specifies CASSAPGQGNTGELFF. The J gene is TRBJ2-2, the V gene TRBV2; 8 nucleotides align to TRBD1. The CDR3 loop spans 16 amino acids. V was pared by 4 bases and J by 2 bases, with 6 bases of the junction left unmatched. The germline V gene has CDR1 SNHLY and CDR2 FYNNEI.

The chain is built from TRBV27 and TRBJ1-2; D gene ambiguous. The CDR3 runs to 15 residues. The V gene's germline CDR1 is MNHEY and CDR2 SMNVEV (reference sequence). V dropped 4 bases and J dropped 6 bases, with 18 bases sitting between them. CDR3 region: CASSSLGGGKDGYTF. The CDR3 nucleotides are TGTGCCAGCAGTTCCCTGGGAGGAGGCAAGGATGGCTACACCTTC.

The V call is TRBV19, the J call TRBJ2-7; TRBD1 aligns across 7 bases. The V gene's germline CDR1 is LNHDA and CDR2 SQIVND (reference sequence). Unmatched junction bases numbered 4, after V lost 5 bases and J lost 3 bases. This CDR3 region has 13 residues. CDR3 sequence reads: CASSPWDSYEQYF. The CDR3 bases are TGTGCCAGTAGTCCTTGGGACAGCTACGAGCAGTACTTC.

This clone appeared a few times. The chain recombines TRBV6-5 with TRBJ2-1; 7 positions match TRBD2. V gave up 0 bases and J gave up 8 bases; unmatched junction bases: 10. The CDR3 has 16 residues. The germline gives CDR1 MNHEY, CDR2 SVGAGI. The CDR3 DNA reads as TGTGCCAGCAGTTACTCATTGGGGACTAATAGCCATGAGCAGTTCTTC. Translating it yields CASSYSLGTNSHEQFF.

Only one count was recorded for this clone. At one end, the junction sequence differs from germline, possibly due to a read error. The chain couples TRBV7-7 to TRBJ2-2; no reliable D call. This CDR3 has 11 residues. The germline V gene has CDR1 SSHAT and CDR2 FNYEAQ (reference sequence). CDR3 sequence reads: CASSYGGELFF. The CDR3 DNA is TGTGCTAGCAGCTATGGCGGGGAGCTGTTTTTT.

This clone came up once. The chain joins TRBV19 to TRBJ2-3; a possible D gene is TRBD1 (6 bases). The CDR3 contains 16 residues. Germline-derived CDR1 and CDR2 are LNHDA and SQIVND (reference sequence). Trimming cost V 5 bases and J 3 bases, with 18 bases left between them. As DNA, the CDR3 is TGTGCCAGTAGTCCAGAGGTGTGGGGGCGGACAGATACGCAGTATTTT. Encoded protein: CASSPEVWGRTDTQYF.

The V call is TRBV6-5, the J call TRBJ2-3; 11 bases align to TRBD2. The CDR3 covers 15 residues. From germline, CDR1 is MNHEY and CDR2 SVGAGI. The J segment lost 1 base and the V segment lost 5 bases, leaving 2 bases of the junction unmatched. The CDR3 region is CASSLLAGGTDTQYF. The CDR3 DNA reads TGTGCCAGCAGTCTACTAGCGGGGGGCACAGATACGCAGTATTTT.

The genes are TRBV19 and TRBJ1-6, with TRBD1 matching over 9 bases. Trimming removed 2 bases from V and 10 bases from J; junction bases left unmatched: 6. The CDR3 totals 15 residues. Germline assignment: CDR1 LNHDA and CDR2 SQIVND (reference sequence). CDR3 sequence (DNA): TGTGCCAGTAGTATATCTGGGACAGGGAGCTCACCCCTCCACTTT. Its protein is CASSISGTGSSPLHF.

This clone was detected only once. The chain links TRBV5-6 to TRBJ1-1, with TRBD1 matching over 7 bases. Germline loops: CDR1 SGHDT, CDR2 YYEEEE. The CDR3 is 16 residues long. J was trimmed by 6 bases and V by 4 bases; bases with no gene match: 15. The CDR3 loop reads CASSPRLTGYLPEAFF. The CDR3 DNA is TGTGCCAGCAGCCCACGATTGACAGGGTACTTACCTGAAGCTTTCTTT.